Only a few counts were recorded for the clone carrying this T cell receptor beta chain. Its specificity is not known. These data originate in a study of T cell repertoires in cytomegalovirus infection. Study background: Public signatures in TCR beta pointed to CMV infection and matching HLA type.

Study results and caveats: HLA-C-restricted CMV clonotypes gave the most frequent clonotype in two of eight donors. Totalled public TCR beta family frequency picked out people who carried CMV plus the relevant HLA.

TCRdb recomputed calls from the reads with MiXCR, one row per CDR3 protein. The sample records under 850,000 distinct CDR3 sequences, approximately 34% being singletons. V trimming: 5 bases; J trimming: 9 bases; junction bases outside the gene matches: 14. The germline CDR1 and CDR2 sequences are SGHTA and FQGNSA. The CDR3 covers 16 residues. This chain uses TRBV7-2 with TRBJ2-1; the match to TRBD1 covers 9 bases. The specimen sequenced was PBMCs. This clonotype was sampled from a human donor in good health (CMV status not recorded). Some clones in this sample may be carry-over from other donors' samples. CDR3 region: CASSPIGTGKWGEQFF. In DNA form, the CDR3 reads TGTGCCAGCAGCCCAATCGGGACAGGGAAATGGGGTGAGCAGTTCTTC.